One and the same sample provided the 29 T cell receptor beta chains below, sequenced in a study of blood T cells in healthy people across ages. PCR was performed a second time for roughly 7 to 11 cycles using a sample-barcoded 5' primer and a J-beta primer mix. TCRdb re-derived calls from the 5' RACE reads in MiXCR, one entry per CDR3 protein. This sample has about 2 million distinct CDR3 sequences, with around 48% found just once. What was sequenced was blood. These receptors came from a woman aged 35 to 49 in good health.

The DNA of the CDR3 is TGTGCCAGCAGTGGGCAGGTGCCGAATGAAAAACTGTTTTTT. Translated: CASSGQVPNEKLFF. The chain has TRBV25-1 and TRBJ1-4; D unclear. CDR3 size: 14 residues. Trimming shortened V by 4 bases and J by 5 bases, and 11 bases separated the two germline ends. Germline loops: CDR1 MGHDK, CDR2 SYGVNS.

The CDR3 here is CARTSGGAETQYF. CDR3 sequence (DNA): TGTGCCAGAACTAGCGGGGGGGCGGAGACCCAGTACTTC. The chain couples TRBV21-1 to TRBJ2-5; TRBD2 is taken as the D call from the table, unchecked against the DNA. TRBV21-1 has pseudogene status. The CDR3 totals 13 residues.

The gene calls are TRBV28 and TRBJ2-6, with D perhaps TRBD2 (6 bases). V was trimmed by 6 bases and J by 0 bases, leaving 9 bases between them. The CDR3 is made up of 15 amino acids. The germline V gene has CDR1 MDHEN and CDR2 SYDVKM. CDR3 in DNA: TGTGCCAGCAGACGGAGGGACTCTGGGGCCAACGTCCTGACTTTC. This sequence encodes CASRRRDSGANVLTF.

The chain has TRBV20-1 and TRBJ1-5; perhaps TRBD1 as D (5 bases). Trimming removed 4 bases from V and 3 bases from J, with 16 bases in between. Germline values: CDR1 DFQATT, CDR2 SNEGSKA (reference sequence). There are 15 residues in the CDR3. This CDR3 reads CSATREGPINQPQHF. The CDR3 nucleotides read TGCAGTGCTACCCGCGAGGGACCTATCAATCAGCCCCAGCATTTT.

The V call is TRBV27, the J call TRBJ2-7; 10 bases align to TRBD1. The ends lost 8 bases at V and 3 bases at J; junction bases unmatched: 7. The CDR3 runs 14 residues. Looked up from germline, CDR1 is MNHEY and CDR2 is SMNVEV (reference sequence). The CDR3 DNA reads as TGTGCCAGCCGAAGGGGGACAGGGGACTACGAGCAGTACTTC. Translated, it gives CASRRGTGDYEQYF.

This clonotype was seen just once. The chain links TRBV7-3 to TRBJ2-3; 8 positions match TRBD1. The germline gives CDR1 SGHTA, CDR2 FQGTGA. The V segment lost 3 bases and the J segment 6 bases; nucleotides outside the gene matches: 11. This CDR3 spans 16 amino acids. In DNA, the CDR3 is TGTGCCAGCAGCTTCTCCGGGACAGGAGGGCCTGATACGCAGTATTTT. Its translation is CASSFSGTGGPDTQYF.

The CDR3 is CASSGIFLAGVIYEQYF. CDR3 in DNA: TGCGCCAGCAGCGGAATATTCCTAGCGGGGGTAATCTACGAGCAGTACTTC. The chain uses TRBV5-1 and TRBJ2-4, with 10 bases aligning to TRBD2. The DNA end favors TRBJ2-7, so the J call may be wrong. Germline CDR1 SGHRS, CDR2 YFSETQ. The CDR3 is made up of 17 amino acids.

The rearrangement joins TRBV15 to TRBJ1-4, with D unresolved. CDR3 size: 16 residues. CDR1 is LNHNV, CDR2 YYDKDF, per germline (reference sequence). V lost 3 bases and J lost 2, with 13 bases in between. CDR3 in DNA: TGTGCCACCAGCAGCTATCGAGGTGCTACTAATGAAAAACTGTTTTTT. Its translation: CATSSYRGATNEKLFF.

This chain uses TRBV20-1 with TRBJ1-2, with D perhaps matching TRBD1 (5 bases). CDR1 and CDR2 (germline): DFQATT, SNEGSKA (reference sequence). The CDR3 is 13 amino acids. Trimming stripped 0 bases from V and 7 bases from J, with 12 bases between. The CDR3 DNA reads TGCAGTGCTAGAGATGACCAGGGCGGTGGCTACACCTTC. Protein product: CSARDDQGGGYTF.

This clonotype was counted once. This sequence joins TRBV6-5 and TRBJ1-1, with D unresolved. Between the trimmed V and J ends, which lost 5 bases and 7 bases, there was a span of 14 bases. In germline, CDR1 is MNHEY, CDR2 SVGAGI. This CDR3 is 13 amino acids long. This chain's CDR3 is CASSRSFNVEAFF. As DNA, the CDR3 is TGTGCCAGCAGTCGAAGTTTTAACGTTGAAGCTTTCTTT.

The rearrangement joins TRBV16 to TRBJ2-1, with D possibly TRBD2 on 5 matching bases. This CDR3 has 16 residues. The germline V gene has CDR1 KGHSY and CDR2 FQNENV. Trimming removed 2 bases at V and 4 bases at J, with 15 bases between. In DNA form, the CDR3 reads TGTGCCAGCAGCCAAAGAGGGCCCCCCCCATACAATGAGCAGTTCTTC. This sequence encodes CASSQRGPPPYNEQFF.

Only a few counts were recorded for this clonotype. The rearrangement joins TRBV25-1 to TRBJ2-5, with D tentatively TRBD2 (5 bases). The V gene lost 3 bases and the J gene lost 2 bases, with 10 bases spanning the gap. Per the germline V gene, CDR1 is MGHDK and CDR2 is SYGVNS. The CDR3 is 14 amino acids. CDR3 nucleotide sequence: TGTGCCAGCAGTGAGTCCGGGAATCAAGAGACCCAGTACTTC. This codes for CASSESGNQETQYF.

The chain couples TRBV27 to TRBJ2-1, with TRBD2 identical over 8 bases. The J call could be wrong; TRBJ2-7 is a better fit for the DNA end. CDR1 and CDR2 (germline): MNHEY, SMNVEV (reference sequence). The CDR3 spans 16 residues. The CDR3 sequence is CASSFMRGDSYNEQYF. The CDR3 DNA is TGTGCCAGCAGTTTCATGCGGGGGGACTCCTACAATGAGCAGTACTTC.

The table lists this clonotype with a few counts. The chain couples TRBV7-8 to TRBJ1-4, with 8 nucleotides matching TRBD1. V lost 5 bases, J lost 8 bases, and 13 bases stayed unmatched. The CDR3 is made up of 16 amino acids. Germline V lookup: CDR1 SGHVS, CDR2 FQNEAQ. The CDR3 spells CASSPQSDRGGEKLFF. CDR3 nucleotide sequence: TGTGCCAGCAGCCCCCAGAGTGACAGGGGCGGCGAAAAACTGTTTTTT.

The chain has TRBV20-1 and TRBJ1-5; D not certain. The CDR3 extends over 15 amino acids. The V gene's germline CDR1 is DFQATT and CDR2 SNEGSKA (reference sequence). V shed 1 base and J shed 5 bases, with 15 bases lying between them. CDR3 residues: CSARVSGGADQPQHF. As DNA, the CDR3 is TGCAGTGCTAGAGTCTCGGGAGGTGCGGATCAGCCCCAGCATTTT.

The chain links TRBV5-1 to TRBJ1-2; TRBD1 aligns across 10 bases. The germline CDR1 and CDR2 sequences are SGHRS and YFSETQ. The CDR3 extends over 16 amino acids. J lost 6 bases, V lost 1 base, and 9 bases had no gene match. The CDR3 DNA reads TGCGCCAGCAGCTTGCAACCGACAGGGGGCGCGGATGGCTACACCTTC. Encoded protein: CASSLQPTGGADGYTF. The full variable domain, in which reference TRBV5-1 and TRBJ1-2 provide the parts outside the CDR3, is KAGVTQTPRYLIKTRGQQVTLSCSPISGHRSVSWYQQTPGQGLQFLFEYFSETQRNKGNFPGRFSGRQFSNSRSEMNVSTLELGDSALYLCASSLQPTGGADGYTFGSGTRLTVV.

The chain employs TRBV5-1 and TRBJ2-4; a possible D gene is TRBD1 (7 bases). Between the trimmed V and J ends, which lost 9 bases and 13 bases, there was a span of 20 bases. The CDR3 extends over 12 amino acids. Germline assignment: CDR1 SGHRS and CDR2 YFSETQ. As DNA, the CDR3 is TGCGCCAATGACAGGGATTCGGGGGAGCAGTACTTC. It specifies CANDRDSGEQYF.

This clonotype came up a few times. The chain couples TRBV9 to TRBJ2-1; 11 nucleotides line up with TRBD2. The CDR3 runs 15 residues. Losses at the gene ends were 0 bases for V and 8 bases for J; bases not matched to a gene: 4. Germline values: CDR1 SGDLS, CDR2 YYNGEE. CDR3 amino acids: CASSVVGLAAHEQFF. CDR3 bases: TGTGCCAGCAGCGTAGTGGGACTAGCGGCCCATGAGCAGTTCTTC.

This clonotype was counted between two and nine times. The genes are TRBV6-2 or TRBV6-3 and TRBJ2-5, with 8 bases identical to TRBD2. The V segment lost 4 bases and the J segment 4 bases; nucleotides outside the gene matches: 11. CDR1 MNHEY and CDR2 SVGEGT come from the germline V gene. The CDR3 sequence is 16 residues long. CDR3 nucleotide sequence: TGTGCCAGCAGTTCCGCCAGCGGGGGAATTGGAGAGACCCAGTACTTC. Translating it yields CASSSASGGIGETQYF.

This clonotype was picked up many times. The chain recombines TRBV20-1 with TRBJ2-3; 7 bases map to TRBD2. V trimming: 1 base; J trimming: 1 base; junction bases outside the gene matches: 2. The CDR3 runs to 14 residues. CDR1 is DFQATT, CDR2 SNEGSKA, per germline (reference sequence). The CDR3 DNA reads as TGCAGTGCTAGAGCCCTAGCGGGCACAGATACGCAGTATTTT. Residues: CSARALAGTDTQYF.

The chain recombines TRBV9 with TRBJ2-3; a weak D match, TRBD1 (7 bases). The CDR3 covers 15 residues. Trimming shortened V by 0 bases and J by 3 bases, and 11 bases separated the two germline ends. The germline gives CDR1 SGDLS, CDR2 YYNGEE. The CDR3 reads CASSVGGTATDTQYF. Here the CDR3 DNA reads TGTGCCAGCAGCGTAGGCGGGACAGCTACAGATACGCAGTATTTT.

This clonotype has only a few counts. V gene TRBV18 combines with J gene TRBJ2-6, with D tentatively TRBD2 (5 bases). Germline assignment: CDR1 KGHSH and CDR2 LQKENI. V was trimmed by 0 bases and J by 2 bases, leaving 14 bases between them. The CDR3 runs to 18 residues. CDR3 amino acids: CASSPPGGSVAGANVLTF. Here the CDR3 DNA reads TGTGCCAGCTCACCACCGGGTGGGAGTGTAGCTGGGGCCAACGTCCTGACTTTC.

V gene TRBV28 combines with J gene TRBJ2-3; 11 bases are shared with TRBD2. Trimming took 8 bases from V and 2 from J; bases not matched to a gene: 18. CDR3 length: 19 amino acids. Germline CDR1 reads MDHEN; CDR2 reads SYDVKM. In DNA, the CDR3 is TGTGCCAGCGTGCCCAGGCTAGCGGGGGGCACCTACTTCACAGATACGCAGTATTTT. Encoded protein: CASVPRLAGGTYFTDTQYF.

The J gene is TRBJ2-5, the V gene TRBV27; D remains ambiguous. The J call is in doubt because the DNA end fits TRBJ2-7 better. The CDR3 extends over 15 amino acids. Germline assignment: CDR1 MNHEY and CDR2 SMNVEV (reference sequence). The CDR3 reads CASSLFSMGTYEQYF. The CDR3 region has the DNA TGTGCCAGCAGTTTATTCTCTATGGGGACCTACGAGCAGTACTTC.

The V and J genes are TRBV6-6 and TRBJ1-5; tentatively, D is TRBD1 (5 bases). The V end lost 10 bases, the J end lost 4 bases, and 23 bases lay between the germline ends. Per germline, CDR1 MNHNY and CDR2 SVGAGI (reference sequence). CDR3 length equals 16 residues. The CDR3 spells CATLSSGGAVNQPQHF. The DNA of the CDR3 is TGTGCCACCCTCTCTTCTGGGGGAGCGGTTAATCAGCCCCAGCATTTT.

This chain links TRBV7-8 with TRBJ2-4; 11 nucleotides match TRBD1. The tail of the sequence fits TRBJ2-5 better, so the J call may be wrong. CDR1 is SGHVS and CDR2 is FQNEAQ in the germline V gene. This CDR3 has 16 residues. CDR3 bases: TGTGCCAGCAGCTCGGACAGGGGGCGGATGATGGAGACCCAGTACTTC. Its translation is CASSSDRGRMMETQYF.

The chain links TRBV4-1 to TRBJ2-5; TRBD1 matches at 7 bases. With V trimmed by 6 bases and J by 5 bases, 12 bases remained unmatched. CDR1 is MGHRA and CDR2 is YSYEKL in the germline V gene. This CDR3 has 15 residues. In DNA form, the CDR3 reads TGCGCCAGCAGTTTTGGTCAGGGGGATGTTGAGACCCAGTACTTC. As protein: CASSFGQGDVETQYF.

This clonotype was seen a handful of times. The chain links TRBV6-5 to TRBJ2-7; 9 bases map to TRBD2. The V and J ends lost 9 bases and 0 bases, in that order; junction bases with no gene match: 9. CDR1 and CDR2 (germline): MNHEY, SVGAGI. The CDR3 consists of 15 residues. As DNA, the CDR3 is TGTGCCAGTTGGGGGAGCGGGGGGAGCTCCTACGAGCAGTACTTC. Residues: CASWGSGGSSYEQYF.

This clonotype was detected a few times. The chain carries TRBV3-1 and TRBJ1-2; 8 nucleotides match TRBD1. This CDR3 contains 15 residues. The germline CDR1 and CDR2 sequences are LGHDT and YNNKEL (reference sequence). Trimming took 4 bases from V and 4 from J; bases not matched to a gene: 8. CDR3 sequence reads: CASSRKGTGRYGYTF. The CDR3 DNA is TGTGCCAGCAGCCGGAAAGGGACAGGACGCTATGGCTACACCTTC.